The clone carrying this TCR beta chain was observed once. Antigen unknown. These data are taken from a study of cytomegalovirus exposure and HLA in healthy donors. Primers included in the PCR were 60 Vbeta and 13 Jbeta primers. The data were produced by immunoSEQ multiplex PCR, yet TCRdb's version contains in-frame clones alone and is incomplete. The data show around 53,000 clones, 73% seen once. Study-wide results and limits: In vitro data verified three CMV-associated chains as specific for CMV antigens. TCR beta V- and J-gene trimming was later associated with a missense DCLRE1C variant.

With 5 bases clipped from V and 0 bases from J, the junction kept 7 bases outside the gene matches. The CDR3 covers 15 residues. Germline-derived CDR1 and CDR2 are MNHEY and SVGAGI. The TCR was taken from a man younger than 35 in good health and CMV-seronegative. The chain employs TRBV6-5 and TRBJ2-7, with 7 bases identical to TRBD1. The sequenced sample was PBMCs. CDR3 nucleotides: TGTGCCAGCAGTCAAGAGACAGGGAGCTCCTACGAGCAGTACTTC. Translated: CASSQETGSSYEQYF.